This T cell receptor beta chain comes out of a study of T-cell memory formation after mild COVID-19. This CDR3 spans 13 amino acids. Germline V gene sequence: CDR1 DFQATT, CDR2 SNEGSKA (reference sequence). V gave up 3 bases and J gave up 4 bases, with 9 bases separating them. TCRdb recomputed calls from the 5' RACE reads with MiXCR, one row per CDR3 protein. The sample shows fewer than 350,000 distinct CDR3 sequences, 15% to 20% of them seen only once. Material for sequencing was PBMCs or a T cell subset sorted from them (not recorded which). The chain joins TRBV20-1 to TRBJ2-2; D assignment may be TRBD1 or TRBD2 (5 bases each). This clonotype was obtained from a man aged 18 to 30 who had mild COVID-19 (a few samples of this study predate the infection). Cell type and time point are not known. CDR3 sequence (DNA): TGCAGTGCTAGTGCGAGGGGCACCGGGGAGCTGTTTTTT. As protein: CSASARGTGELFF.